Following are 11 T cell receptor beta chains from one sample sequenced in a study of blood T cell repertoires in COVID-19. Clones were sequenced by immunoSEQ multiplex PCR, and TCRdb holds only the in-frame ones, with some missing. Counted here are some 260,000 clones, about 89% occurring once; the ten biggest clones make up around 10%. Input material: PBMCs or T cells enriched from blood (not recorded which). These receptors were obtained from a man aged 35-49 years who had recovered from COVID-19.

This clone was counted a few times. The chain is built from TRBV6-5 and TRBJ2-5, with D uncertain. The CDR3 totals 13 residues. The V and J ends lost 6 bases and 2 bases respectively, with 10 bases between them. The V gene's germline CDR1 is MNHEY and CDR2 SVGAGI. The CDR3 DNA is TGTGCCAGCAGCCCGTCTAATCAAGAGACCCAGTACTTC. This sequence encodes CASSPSNQETQYF.

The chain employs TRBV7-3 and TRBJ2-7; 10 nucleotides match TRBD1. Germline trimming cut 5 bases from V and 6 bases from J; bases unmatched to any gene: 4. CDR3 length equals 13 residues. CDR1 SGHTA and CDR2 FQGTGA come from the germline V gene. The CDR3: CASSGTGDGEQYF. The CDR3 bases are TGTGCCAGCAGCGGGACAGGGGACGGCGAGCAGTACTTC.

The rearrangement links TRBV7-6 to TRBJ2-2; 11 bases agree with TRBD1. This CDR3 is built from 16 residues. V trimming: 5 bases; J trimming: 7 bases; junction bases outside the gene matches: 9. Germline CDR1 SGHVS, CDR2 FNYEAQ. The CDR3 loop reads CASSQGQGVGGGELFF. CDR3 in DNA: TGTGCCAGCAGCCAGGGACAGGGGGTCGGTGGCGGGGAGCTGTTTTTT. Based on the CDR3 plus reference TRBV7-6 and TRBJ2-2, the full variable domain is GAGVSQSPRYKVTKRGQDVALRCDPISGHVSLYWYRQALGQGPEFLTYFNYEAQQDKSGLPNDRFSAERPEGSISTLTIQRTEQRDSAMYRCASSQGQGVGGGELFFGEGSRLTVL.

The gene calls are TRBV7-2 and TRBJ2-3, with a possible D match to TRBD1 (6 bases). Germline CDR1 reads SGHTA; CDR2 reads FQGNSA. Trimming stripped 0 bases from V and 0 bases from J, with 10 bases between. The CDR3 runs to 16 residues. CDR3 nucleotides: TGTGCCAGCAGCTTAGCGTGGACAGCTAGCACAGATACGCAGTATTTT. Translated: CASSLAWTASTDTQYF.

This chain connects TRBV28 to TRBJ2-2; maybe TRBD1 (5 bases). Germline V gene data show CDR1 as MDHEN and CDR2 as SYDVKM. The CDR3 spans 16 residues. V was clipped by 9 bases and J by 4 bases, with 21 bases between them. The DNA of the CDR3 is TGTGCCAGACTACTCGACAGAAACCCCTCCACCGGGGAGCTGTTTTTT. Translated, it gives CARLLDRNPSTGELFF.

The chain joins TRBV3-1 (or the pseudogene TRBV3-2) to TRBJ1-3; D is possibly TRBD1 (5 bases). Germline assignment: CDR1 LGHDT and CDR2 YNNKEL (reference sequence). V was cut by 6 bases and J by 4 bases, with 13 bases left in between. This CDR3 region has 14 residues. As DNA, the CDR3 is TGTGCCAGCAGTGCGGGACCTGTCGGAAACACCATATATTTT. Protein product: CASSAGPVGNTIYF.

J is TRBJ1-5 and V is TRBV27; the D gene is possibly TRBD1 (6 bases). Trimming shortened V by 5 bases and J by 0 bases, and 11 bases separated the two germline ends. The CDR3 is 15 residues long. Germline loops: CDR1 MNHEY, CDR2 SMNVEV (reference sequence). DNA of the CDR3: TGTGCCAGCAGTCCTAGGGGGAATAGCAATCAGCCCCAGCATTTT. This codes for CASSPRGNSNQPQHF.

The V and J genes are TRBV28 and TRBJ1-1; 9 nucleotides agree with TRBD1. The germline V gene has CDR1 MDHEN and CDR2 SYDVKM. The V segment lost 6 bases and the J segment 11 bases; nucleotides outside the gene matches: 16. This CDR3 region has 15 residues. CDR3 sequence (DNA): TGTGCCAGCAGCCGCCGACAGGGGGTTAGGCGCGCGGCTTTCTTT. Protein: CASSRRQGVRRAAFF.

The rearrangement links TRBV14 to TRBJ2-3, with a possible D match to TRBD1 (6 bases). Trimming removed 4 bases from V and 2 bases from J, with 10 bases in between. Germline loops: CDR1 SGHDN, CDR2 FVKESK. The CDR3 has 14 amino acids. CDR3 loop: CASSRQVYTDTQYF. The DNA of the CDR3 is TGTGCCAGCAGCCGACAGGTTTACACAGATACGCAGTATTTT.

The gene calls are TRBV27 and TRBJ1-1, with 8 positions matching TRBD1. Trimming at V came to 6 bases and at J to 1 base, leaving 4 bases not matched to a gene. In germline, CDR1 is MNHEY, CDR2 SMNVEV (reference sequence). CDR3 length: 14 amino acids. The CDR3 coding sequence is TGTGCCAGCAGATGGACAGGGCAGAACACTGAAGCTTTCTTT. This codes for CASRWTGQNTEAFF.

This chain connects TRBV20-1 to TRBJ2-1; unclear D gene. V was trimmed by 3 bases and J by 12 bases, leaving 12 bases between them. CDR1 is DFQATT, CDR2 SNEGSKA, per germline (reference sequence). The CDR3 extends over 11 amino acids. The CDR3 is CSARVVLPQFF. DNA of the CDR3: TGCAGTGCTAGGGTAGTTCTTCCGCAGTTCTTC.